This TCR beta chain appears in the sequencing data of a study of cytomegalovirus exposure and HLA in healthy donors. 60 Vbeta and 13 Jbeta primers were used in PCR. Repertoires were generated with immunoSEQ multiplex PCR, while TCRdb's copy carries only in-frame clones and drops some. The sample includes approximately 150,000 clones, around 86% of them seen just once. This clone was counted once. Germline CDR1 is ENHRY and CDR2 is SYGVKD. V gave up 2 bases and J gave up 0 bases; unmatched junction bases: 0. CDR3 size: 15 residues. The TCR comes from a woman in her twenties or thirties in good health and CMV-seronegative. The source material was PBMCs. This chain uses TRBV10-3 with TRBJ2-2; 7 bases agree with TRBD2. The CDR3 spells CAISEGLANTGELFF. The CDR3 nucleotides are TGTGCCATCAGTGAGGGACTAGCGAACACCGGGGAGCTGTTTTTT.